The 9 T cell receptor beta chains reported below all come from one sample, sequenced in a study of T cells after yellow fever vaccination. TCRdb fed the 5' RACE reads into MiXCR, producing one record per CDR3 protein. The data contain more than 95,000 distinct CDR3 sequences, almost 9% of them seen just once; the ten biggest clones take up 30% to 50%. Sequencing was performed on CD8+ T cells sorted from PBMCs, taken on the day of the yellow fever booster vaccination. The receptors derive from a man younger than 35 who received the YFV17D yellow fever vaccine.

There are many counts of this clonotype. This sequence joins TRBV18 and TRBJ2-3; unclear D gene. Germline assignment: CDR1 KGHSH and CDR2 LQKENI. The V end lost 3 bases, the J end lost 5 bases, and 6 bases lay between the germline ends. The CDR3 runs 12 residues. The CDR3 spells CASSPEEDTQYF. The CDR3 DNA follows: TGTGCCAGCTCACCTGAGGAAGATACGCAGTATTTT.

This clonotype came up a few times. V and J are TRBV4-1 and TRBJ1-2, with D uncertain. CDR3 length: 15 amino acids. The germline gives CDR1 MGHRA, CDR2 YSYEKL. Between the trimmed V and J ends, which lost 1 base and 5 bases, there was a span of 14 bases. The CDR3 is CASSQVYGPTYGYTF. In nucleotides, the CDR3 is TGCGCCAGCAGCCAAGTATACGGGCCGACGTATGGCTACACCTTC.

There are a few counts of this clonotype. In nucleotides, the CDR3 is TGCAGTGCTAGAGATCCTTGGGGCCCAGAGACCCAGTACTTC. It specifies CSARDPWGPETQYF. V and J are TRBV20-1 and TRBJ2-5, with D maybe TRBD1 (5 bases). V lost 0 bases, J lost 4 bases, and 12 bases lay in between. Per the germline V gene, CDR1 is DFQATT and CDR2 is SNEGSKA (reference sequence). The CDR3 is 14 amino acids.

This clonotype was picked up many times. The CDR3 loop reads CSVDEGWETQYF. CDR3 in DNA: TGCAGCGTTGATGAAGGGTGGGAGACCCAGTACTTC. The J gene is TRBJ2-5, the V gene TRBV29-1, with D unresolved. The CDR3 consists of 12 residues. The V and J ends lost 3 bases and 5 bases respectively, with 10 bases between them. The germline CDR1 and CDR2 sequences are SQVTM and ANQGSEA.

In its sample, this clonotype was seen a few times. This chain uses TRBV9 with TRBJ1-3; D perhaps matches TRBD1 (6 bases). Between the trimmed V and J ends, which lost 4 bases and 4 bases, there was a span of 18 bases. This CDR3 has 16 amino acids. Germline V CDR1 and CDR2: SGDLS, YYNGEE. The DNA for the CDR3 is TGTGCCAGCAGCCTACGTGGGGGGGCCGCAGGAAACACCATATATTTT. Translating gives CASSLRGGAAGNTIYF.

This clonotype was counted a few times. The chain carries TRBV7-4 and TRBJ1-5, with D unresolved. The CDR3 covers 14 residues. Per germline, CDR1 SGHVT and CDR2 SQSDAQ. Trimming pared 1 base from V and 4 bases from J, leaving 8 bases between. The CDR3 protein is CASSLGKGNQPQHF. Here the CDR3 DNA reads TGTGCCAGCAGCTTAGGGAAGGGTAATCAGCCCCAGCATTTT. Drawing the rest from reference TRBV7-4 and TRBJ1-5, the complete variable domain is GAGVSQSPRYKVAKRGRDVALRCDSISGHVTLYWYRQTLGQGSEVLTYSQSDAQRDKSGRPSGRFSAERPERSVSTLKIQRTEQGDSAVYLCASSLGKGNQPQHFGDGTRLSIL.

The chain recombines TRBV7-9 with TRBJ1-1, with TRBD1 matching 8 bases. The CDR3 loop spans 13 amino acids. V was clipped by 5 bases and J by 4 bases; unmatched bases: 3. The germline CDR1 and CDR2 sequences are SEHNR and FQNEAQ (reference sequence). CDR3 region: CASSPDRVTEAFF. The DNA for the CDR3 is TGTGCCAGCAGCCCGGACAGGGTCACTGAAGCTTTCTTT.

Only a few counts were recorded for this clonotype. The J gene is TRBJ2-1, the V gene TRBV27; TRBD1 matches 9 bases. The CDR3 extends over 16 amino acids. Germline-derived CDR1 and CDR2 are MNHEY and SMNVEV (reference sequence). V shed 5 bases, J shed 9 bases, and the junction held 14 bases outside the gene matches. CDR3 coding DNA: TGTGCCAGCAGTATACAGGGGGCCGCTGATTACGGTGAGCAGTTCTTC. Translating it yields CASSIQGAADYGEQFF.

The genes are TRBV7-9 and TRBJ2-2; perhaps TRBD2 as D (6 bases). Trimming pared 4 bases from V and 1 base from J, leaving 13 bases between. The CDR3 spans 16 residues. Germline V gene data show CDR1 as SEHNR and CDR2 as FQNEAQ (reference sequence). DNA of the CDR3: TGTGCCAGCAGCTCGCCGGAGGGTCGGAACACCGGGGAGCTGTTTTTT. Translation gives CASSSPEGRNTGELFF.